These 5 T cell receptor beta chains originate from one sample sequenced in a study of T-cell memory formation after mild COVID-19. TCRdb re-analysed the 5' RACE reads in MiXCR, keeping a single row per CDR3 protein. The sample gives approximately 500,000 distinct CDR3 sequences, around a quarter of which show up once; under 15% is in the top ten. Specimen: PBMCs or a T cell subset sorted from them (not recorded which). The receptors were sampled from an adult woman who had mild COVID-19 (a few samples of this study predate the infection). Cell type and time point are not known.

This clonotype showed up just a few times. The chain carries TRBV18 and TRBJ2-1, with a weak D call TRBD2 (6 bases). This CDR3 region has 15 residues. Germline loops: CDR1 KGHSH, CDR2 LQKENI. Trimming took off 0 bases at V and 2 bases at J, with 8 bases between the two ends. In DNA form, the CDR3 reads TGTGCCAGCTCACCACCTAGCGGACCCTACAATGAGCAGTTCTTC. Its protein is CASSPPSGPYNEQFF.

This clonotype appeared a few times. V is TRBV6-5 and J is TRBJ2-1; 13 bases align to TRBD2. Losses at the gene ends were 0 bases for V and 2 bases for J; bases not matched to a gene: 1. The germline V gene encodes CDR1 MNHEY and CDR2 SVGAGI. There are 17 residues in the CDR3. CDR3 sequence reads: CASSYSGTSGAYNEQFF. CDR3 DNA sequence: TGTGCCAGCAGTTACTCGGGGACTAGCGGGGCCTACAATGAGCAGTTCTTC.

This clonotype was observed a handful of times. The chain combines TRBV4-1 with TRBJ2-3; 11 bases align to TRBD1. This CDR3 has 17 amino acids. Germline CDR1 is MGHRA and CDR2 is YSYEKL. The V and J ends lost 2 bases and 4 bases, in that order; junction bases with no gene match: 8. The chain's CDR3 is CASSQLTGTGGADTQYF. The DNA of the CDR3 is TGCGCCAGCAGCCAACTTACCGGGACAGGGGGGGCAGATACGCAGTATTTT.

This clonotype has only a few counts. The CDR3 nucleotides are TGTGCCAGCACCCTGGGAGGACAGGGGGGCAATGAGCAGTTCTTC. It encodes CASTLGGQGGNEQFF. The genes are TRBV7-8 and TRBJ2-1, with 10 bases identical to TRBD1. Germline assignment: CDR1 SGHVS and CDR2 FQNEAQ. The trim removed 7 bases at V and 6 bases at J, leaving 9 bases unmatched. The CDR3 totals 15 residues. The complete variable domain, with remaining parts taken from reference TRBV7-8 and TRBJ2-1, reads GAGVSQSPRYKVAKRGQDVALRCDPISGHVSLFWYQQALGQGPEFLTYFQNEAQLDKSGLPSDRFFAERPEGSVSTLKIQRTQQEDSAVYLCASTLGGQGGNEQFFGPGTRLTVL.

This CDR3 reads CASSLEGKGTEAFF. CDR3 coding DNA: TGTGCCAGCAGCTTAGAGGGGAAGGGCACTGAAGCTTTCTTT. The chain has TRBV7-6 and TRBJ1-1, with a weak D call TRBD1 (5 bases). V was trimmed by 1 base and J by 4 bases, leaving 10 bases between them. The CDR3 loop spans 14 amino acids. Germline CDR1 SGHVS, CDR2 FNYEAQ.